What follows describes a single T cell receptor (beta chain). Authors' analysis steps: It was from reference gene primer amplification that nucleated cell counts were estimated. Generated by immunoSEQ multiplex PCR, the TCRdb table keeps only in-frame clones and is missing some. That table furnishes V, J and clone size, whereas the DNA furnished D and trimming. The data contain 130,000 to 150,000 clones, about 86% of them singletons. The data belong to a study of blood T cell repertoires in COVID-19. Looking at the study overall: Some COVID-19 samples were acute and others convalescent; all came from the United States, Italy and Spain. PBMCs, B-cell-depleted T cells, or T cells provided the cDNA or gDNA that made up the material.

The CDR3 has 14 amino acids. With 1 base removed from V and 7 bases from J, the gap between germline ends came to 11 bases. Looked up from germline, CDR1 is MGHRA and CDR2 is YSYEKL. V gene TRBV4-1 combines with J gene TRBJ1-5; D not certain. Sequencing was performed on peripheral blood. The TCR was taken from a woman over 75 with acute or convalescent COVID-19. The CDR3 DNA reads as TGCGCCAGCAGCCAAGTTGGGCAGCAACAGCCCCAGCATTTT. This gives the protein CASSQVGQQQPQHF.